This T cell receptor beta chain was sequenced for a study of blood T cell repertoires in COVID-19 (dated by TCRdb to the early 2020s). Regarding the complete study: The collaborator samples originated in the United States, Italy and Spain and spanned the acute and convalescent phases of COVID-19. The samples were drawn from two sources: the first 160 participants of the ongoing ImmuneRACE study, and 1,000 to 1,500 subjects contributed by 6 global collaborators. The sample metadata nearly always contained a de-identified subject ID, COVID-19 status, age in years and sex. A freely available public database, intended as a resource for researchers studying the immune response to SARS-CoV-2, is where the repertoires were released. Where available, HLA class I and class II types were taken from metadata supplied by the sample provider and were not determined by assay-based typing. The material from the prospective study consisted of cDNA or gDNA derived from T cells, B-cell-depleted T cells, or PBMCs. The dataset comprised deeply sampled blood TCRbeta repertoires from subjects exposed to, actively infected with, or recovered from COVID-19.

What the research found in general, with its limitations: The quantity of clinical and demographic metadata differed by source and by participant and was supplied without curation.

A note on this clone: No cognate antigen has been identified for it. The input lacks base qualities; no much larger clone sits a single base away.

The collaborating institutions used their own protocols to collect whole blood in K2EDTA tubes. For TCRbeta analysis, collaborators shipped samples in one of three forms: frozen whole blood, isolated PBMCs, or DNA extracted from either of those sample types. TCRbeta CDR3 regions were amplified from genomic DNA by means of the immunoSEQ Assay, a bias-controlled multiplex PCR. In the paper's pipeline: Nucleated cell counts per sample were estimated from amplification of reference gene primers within the assay. Sequence reads were collapsed and filtered to measure the absolute abundance of every unique TCRbeta CDR3 rearrangement. For each sample, productive Simpson clonality was calculated as the square root of Simpson's diversity index across productive rearrangements. TCRdb limited this immuneACCESS table to in-frame rearrangements with V and J called. A share of clones is missing; checked studies link under half to unresolved V genes, and the rest is unexplained. V, J and clone size reflect that table, while D and trimming were determined from the DNA. Across this sample there are 200,000 to 250,000 clones, with 85% to 90% seen only once. Together, the top ten hold 2.7% of the sample.

V lost 5 bases and J lost 8 bases; the stretch between them is 17 bases long. CDR1 and CDR2, per the germline V gene, are MNHEY and SVGEGT. The CDR3 has 14 amino acids, counting the end cysteine and phenylalanine. The CDR3 DNA has 42 bases and is translated from base 1. The TCR sequence derives from a woman aged 55-70 years with acute or convalescent COVID-19. Sequenced sample: peripheral blood. The receptor chain draws on TRBV6-2 or TRBV6-3 and TRBJ2-3; tentative D gene TRBD2, with 6 bases matching. The CDR3 region: CASSGEWSGGTQYF. In nucleotide form, the sequence is TGTGCCAGCAGTGGGGAATGGTCCGGGGGTACGCAGTATTTT.